These T cell receptor beta chains were read from a single sample in a study of blood T cell repertoires in COVID-19. Assay: immunoSEQ multiplex PCR; the TCRdb copy retains only in-frame clones and omits some. Of 350,000 to 450,000 clones listed, more than 75% are singletons. Material: PBMCs or T cells enriched from blood (not recorded which). The receptors shown here come from a man aged 40-49 years in a cohort exposed to, infected with or recovered from COVID-19 (not recorded which). CDR3s include the opening cysteine and the closing phenylalanine or tryptophan. The D gene is left open where the match is weak. For some rows the clone size is stated as once, few or many, or as a class when expanded; others skip it.

clone size | J gene | D gene | V gene | CDR3 protein | CDR3 DNA
few | TRBJ1-1 | NA | TRBV5-1 | CASSNGGFNTEAFF | TGCGCCAGCAGCAACGGGGGTTTCAACACTGAAGCTTTCTTT
NA | TRBJ2-3 | NA | TRBV5-1 | CASSFTRSTDTQYF | TGCGCCAGCAGCTTTACCCGGAGTACAGATACGCAGTATTTT
NA | TRBJ2-4 | TRBD1 | TRBV2 | CASSLDRALAKNIQYF | TGTGCCAGCAGTCTGGACAGGGCGCTAGCCAAAAACATTCAGTACTTC
NA | TRBJ2-3 | NA | TRBV19 | CASRGGGRTDTQYF | TGTGCCAGTAGGGGAGGAGGTAGGACAGATACGCAGTATTTT
NA | TRBJ2-3 | NA | TRBV6-5 | CASSYGSGTSTDTQYF | TGTGCCAGCAGTTACGGGTCGGGAACTAGCACAGATACGCAGTATTTT
NA | TRBJ2-1 | TRBD1 | TRBV6-5 | CASRNKGAGEQFF | TGTGCCAGCAGAAATAAGGGGGCGGGTGAGCAGTTCTTC
few | TRBJ1-5 | TRBD1 | TRBV2 | CASRGDRGVQPQHF | TGTGCCAGCAGGGGTGACAGGGGGGTTCAGCCCCAGCATTTT
NA | TRBJ2-6 | TRBD1 | TRBV4-2 | CASSQDRRTGSGANVLTF | TGTGCCAGCAGCCAAGACCGTCGGACAGGGTCTGGGGCCAACGTCCTGACTTTC
NA | TRBJ2-7 | NA | TRBV28 | CASSFDPNLIYEQYF | TGTGCCAGCAGTTTTGATCCGAACCTAATCTACGAGCAGTACTTC
NA | TRBJ1-5 | TRBD1 | TRBV6-5 | CASSYSGGAGNQPQHF | TGTGCCAGCAGTTACTCAGGGGGCGCCGGCAATCAGCCCCAGCATTTT
NA | TRBJ1-5 | NA | TRBV4-1 | CASSQVDRFNQPQHF | TGCGCCAGCAGCCAAGTCGACAGGTTCAATCAGCCCCAGCATTTT
NA | TRBJ1-2 | NA | TRBV18 | CASSPQGNYGYTF | TGTGCCAGCTCACCCCAGGGGAACTATGGCTACACCTTC
NA | TRBJ1-5 | NA | TRBV6-1 | CASSEGGGRNNQPQHF | TGTGCCAGCAGTGAAGGGGGCGGTAGGAACAATCAGCCCCAGCATTTT
NA | TRBJ1-5 | TRBD1 | TRBV12-5 | CASGTTGTGRYGQPQHF | TGTGCTAGTGGTACTACCGGGACAGGGAGATACGGTCAGCCCCAGCATTTT
NA | TRBJ1-6 | NA | TRBV6-5 | CASSYSRGDSPLHF | TGTGCCAGCAGTTACTCCCGGGGTGATTCACCCCTCCACTTT
once | TRBJ1-5 | NA | TRBV4-1 | CASSQETGDYNQPQHF | TGCGCCAGCAGCCAAGAGACGGGAGACTACAATCAGCCCCAGCATTTT
NA | TRBJ2-7 | TRBD1 | TRBV10-3 | CAIKTGQGVEQYF | TGTGCCATCAAGACGGGACAGGGGGTCGAGCAGTACTTC
NA | TRBJ1-1 | NA | TRBV25-1 | CASSPNTEAFF | TGTGCCAGCAGTCCCAATACTGAAGCTTTCTTT